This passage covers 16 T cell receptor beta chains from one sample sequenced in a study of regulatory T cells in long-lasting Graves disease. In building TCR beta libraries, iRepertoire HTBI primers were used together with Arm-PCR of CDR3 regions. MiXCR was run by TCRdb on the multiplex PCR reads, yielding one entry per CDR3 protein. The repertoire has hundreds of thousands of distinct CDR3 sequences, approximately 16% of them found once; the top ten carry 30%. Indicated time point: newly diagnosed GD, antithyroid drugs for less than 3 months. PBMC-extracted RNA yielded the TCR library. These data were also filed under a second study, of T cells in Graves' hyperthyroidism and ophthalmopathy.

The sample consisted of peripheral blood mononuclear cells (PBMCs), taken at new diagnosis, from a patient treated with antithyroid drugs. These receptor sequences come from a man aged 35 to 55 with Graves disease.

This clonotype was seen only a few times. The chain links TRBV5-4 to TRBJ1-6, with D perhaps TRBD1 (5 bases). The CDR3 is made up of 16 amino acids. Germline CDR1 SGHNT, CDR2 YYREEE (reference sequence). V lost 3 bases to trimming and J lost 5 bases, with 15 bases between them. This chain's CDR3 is CASSSARGTHNSPLHF. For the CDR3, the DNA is TGTGCCAGCAGCTCGGCCCGGGGGACCCATAATTCACCCCTCCACTTT. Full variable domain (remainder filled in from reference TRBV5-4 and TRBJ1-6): ETGVTQSPTHLIKTRGQQVTLRCSSQSGHNTVSWYQQALGQGPQFIFQYYREEENGRGNFPPRFSGLQFPNYSSELNVNALELDDSALYLCASSSARGTHNSPLHFGNGTRLTVT.

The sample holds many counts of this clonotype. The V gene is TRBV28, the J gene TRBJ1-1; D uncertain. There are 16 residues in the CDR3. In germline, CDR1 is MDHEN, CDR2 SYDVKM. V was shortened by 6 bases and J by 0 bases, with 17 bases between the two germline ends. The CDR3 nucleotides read TGTGCCAGCAGCACAAATTTCCAGACGGTGAACACTGAAGCTTTCTTT. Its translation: CASSTNFQTVNTEAFF.

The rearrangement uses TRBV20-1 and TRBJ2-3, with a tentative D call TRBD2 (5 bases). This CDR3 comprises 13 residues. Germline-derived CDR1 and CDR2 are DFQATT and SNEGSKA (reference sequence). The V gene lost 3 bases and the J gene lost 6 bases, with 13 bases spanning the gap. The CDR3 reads CSARSGSADTQYF. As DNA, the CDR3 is TGCAGTGCTAGGAGCGGATCTGCGGATACGCAGTATTTT.

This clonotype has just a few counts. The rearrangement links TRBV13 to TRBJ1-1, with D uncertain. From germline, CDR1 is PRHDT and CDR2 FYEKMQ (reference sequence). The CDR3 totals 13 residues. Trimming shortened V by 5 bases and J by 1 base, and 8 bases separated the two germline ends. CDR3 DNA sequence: TGTGCCAGCAGCCATCAGGAGAACACTGAAGCTTTCTTT. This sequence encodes CASSHQENTEAFF.

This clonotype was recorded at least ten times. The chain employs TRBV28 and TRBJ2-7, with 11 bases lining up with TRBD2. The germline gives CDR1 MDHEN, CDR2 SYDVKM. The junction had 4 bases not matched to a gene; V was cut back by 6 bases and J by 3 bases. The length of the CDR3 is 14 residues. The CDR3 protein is CASSGTSGIYEQYF. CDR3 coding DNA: TGTGCCAGCAGCGGGACTAGCGGAATCTACGAGCAGTACTTC.

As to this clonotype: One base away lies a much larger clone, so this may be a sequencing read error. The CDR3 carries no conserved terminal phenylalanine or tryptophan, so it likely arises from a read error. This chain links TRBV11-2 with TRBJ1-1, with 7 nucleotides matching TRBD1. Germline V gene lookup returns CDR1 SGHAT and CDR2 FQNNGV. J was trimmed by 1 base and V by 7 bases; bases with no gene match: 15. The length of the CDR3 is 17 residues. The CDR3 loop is CASNVLTGDGANTEAFL. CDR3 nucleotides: TGTGCCAGCAACGTACTAACAGGGGACGGGGCGAACACTGAAGCTTTCCTT.

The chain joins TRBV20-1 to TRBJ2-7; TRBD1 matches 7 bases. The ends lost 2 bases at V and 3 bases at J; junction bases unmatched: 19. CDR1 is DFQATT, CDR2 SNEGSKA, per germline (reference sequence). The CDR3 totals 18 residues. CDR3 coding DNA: TGCAGTGCTAGAACCAGCGGCCGCCAAGGACAGGTAGACTACGAGCAGTACTTC. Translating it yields CSARTSGRQGQVDYEQYF.

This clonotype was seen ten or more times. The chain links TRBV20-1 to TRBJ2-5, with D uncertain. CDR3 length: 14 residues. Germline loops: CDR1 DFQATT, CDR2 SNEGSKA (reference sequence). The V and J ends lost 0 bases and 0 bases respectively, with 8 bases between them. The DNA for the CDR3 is TGCAGTGCTAGAGATGACCGAAACCAAGAGACCCAGTACTTC. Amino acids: CSARDDRNQETQYF.

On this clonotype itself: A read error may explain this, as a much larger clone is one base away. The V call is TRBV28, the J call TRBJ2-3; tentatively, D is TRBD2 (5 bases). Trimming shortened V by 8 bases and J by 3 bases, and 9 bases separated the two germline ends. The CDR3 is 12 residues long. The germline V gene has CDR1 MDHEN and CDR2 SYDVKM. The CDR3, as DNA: TGTGCCAGCGAAGGAGGAACAGATACGCAGTATTTT. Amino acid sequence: CASEGGTDTQYF. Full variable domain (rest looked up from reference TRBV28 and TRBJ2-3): DVKVTQSSRYLVKRTGEKVFLECVQDMDHENMFWYRQDPGLGLRLIYFSYDVKMKEKGDIPEGYSVSREKKERFSLILESASTNQTSMYLCASEGGTDTQYFGPGTRLTVL.

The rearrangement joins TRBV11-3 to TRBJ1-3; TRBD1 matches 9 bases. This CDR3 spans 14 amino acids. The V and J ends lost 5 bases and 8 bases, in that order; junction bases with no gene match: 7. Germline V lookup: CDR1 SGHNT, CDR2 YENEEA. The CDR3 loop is CASSGTGTTDTIYF. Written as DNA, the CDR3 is TGTGCCAGCAGCGGGACAGGGACCACGGACACCATATATTTT. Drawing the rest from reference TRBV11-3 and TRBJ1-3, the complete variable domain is EAGVVQSPRYKIIEKKQPVAFWCNPISGHNTLYWYLQNLGQGPELLIRYENEEAVDDSQLPKDRFSAERLKGVDSTLKIQPAELGDSAVYLCASSGTGTTDTIYFGEGSWLTVV.

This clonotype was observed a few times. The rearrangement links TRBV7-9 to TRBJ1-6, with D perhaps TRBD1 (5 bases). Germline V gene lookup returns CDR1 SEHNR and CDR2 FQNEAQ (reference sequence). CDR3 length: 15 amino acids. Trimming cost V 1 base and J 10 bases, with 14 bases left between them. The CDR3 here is CASSLVSGRLSPLHF. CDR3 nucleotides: TGTGCCAGCAGCTTAGTGTCGGGACGGCTGTCACCCCTCCACTTT.

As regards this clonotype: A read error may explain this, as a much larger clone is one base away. DNA for the CDR3: TGTGCCAGCGGTGCCTCCGATGAGCAGTTCTTC. It translates to CASGASDEQFF. The V gene is TRBV12-3 or TRBV12-4, the J gene TRBJ2-1; no firm D call. With 8 bases removed from V and 8 bases from J, the gap between germline ends came to 10 bases. CDR3 length: 11 amino acids.

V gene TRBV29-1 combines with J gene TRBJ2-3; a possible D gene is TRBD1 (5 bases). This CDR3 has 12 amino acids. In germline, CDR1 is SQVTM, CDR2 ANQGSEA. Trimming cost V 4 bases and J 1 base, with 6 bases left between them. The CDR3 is CSVGRGTDTQYF. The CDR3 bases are TGCAGCGTTGGCAGGGGCACAGATACGCAGTATTTT.

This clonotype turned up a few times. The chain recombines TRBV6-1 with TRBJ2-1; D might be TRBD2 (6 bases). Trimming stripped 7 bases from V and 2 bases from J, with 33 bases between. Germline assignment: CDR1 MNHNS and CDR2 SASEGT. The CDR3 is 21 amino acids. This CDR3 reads CASKGPGNLPLPSGAYNEQFF. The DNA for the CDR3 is TGTGCCAGCAAAGGGCCTGGAAATTTGCCCCTCCCGTCGGGAGCCTACAATGAGCAGTTCTTC.

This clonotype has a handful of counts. The CDR3 protein is CASSFWAHSNQPQHF. CDR3 DNA: TGTGCCAGCAGTTTCTGGGCCCATAGCAATCAGCCCCAGCATTTT. The chain uses TRBV27 and TRBJ1-5; D remains ambiguous. Germline loops: CDR1 MNHEY, CDR2 SMNVEV (reference sequence). The V end lost 3 bases, the J end lost 0 bases, and 9 bases lay between the germline ends. The CDR3 loop spans 15 amino acids.

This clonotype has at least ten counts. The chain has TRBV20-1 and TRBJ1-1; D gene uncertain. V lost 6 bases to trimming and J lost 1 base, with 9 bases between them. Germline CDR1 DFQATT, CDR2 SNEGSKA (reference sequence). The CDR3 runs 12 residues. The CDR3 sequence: CSAPPENTEAFF. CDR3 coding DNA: TGCAGTGCCCCCCCAGAGAACACTGAAGCTTTCTTT.